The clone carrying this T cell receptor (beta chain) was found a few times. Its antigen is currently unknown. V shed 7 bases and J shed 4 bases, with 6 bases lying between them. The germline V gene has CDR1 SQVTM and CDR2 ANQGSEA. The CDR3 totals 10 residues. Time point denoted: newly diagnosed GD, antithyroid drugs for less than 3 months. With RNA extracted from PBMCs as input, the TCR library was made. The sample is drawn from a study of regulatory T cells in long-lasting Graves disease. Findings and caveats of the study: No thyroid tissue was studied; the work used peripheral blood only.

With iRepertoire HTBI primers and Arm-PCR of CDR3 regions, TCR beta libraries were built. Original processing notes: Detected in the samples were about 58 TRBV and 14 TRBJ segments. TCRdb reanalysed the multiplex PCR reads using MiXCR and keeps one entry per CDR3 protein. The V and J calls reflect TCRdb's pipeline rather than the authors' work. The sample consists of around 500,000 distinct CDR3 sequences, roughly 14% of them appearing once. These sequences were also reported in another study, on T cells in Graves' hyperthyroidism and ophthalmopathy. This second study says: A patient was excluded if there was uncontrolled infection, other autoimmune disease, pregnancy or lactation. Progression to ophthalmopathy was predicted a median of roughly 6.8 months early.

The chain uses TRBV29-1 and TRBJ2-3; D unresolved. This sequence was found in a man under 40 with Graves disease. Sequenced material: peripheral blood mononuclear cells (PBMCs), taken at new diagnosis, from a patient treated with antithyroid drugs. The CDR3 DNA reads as TGCAGCGAGACTTCAGATACGCAGTATTTT. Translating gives CSETSDTQYF.